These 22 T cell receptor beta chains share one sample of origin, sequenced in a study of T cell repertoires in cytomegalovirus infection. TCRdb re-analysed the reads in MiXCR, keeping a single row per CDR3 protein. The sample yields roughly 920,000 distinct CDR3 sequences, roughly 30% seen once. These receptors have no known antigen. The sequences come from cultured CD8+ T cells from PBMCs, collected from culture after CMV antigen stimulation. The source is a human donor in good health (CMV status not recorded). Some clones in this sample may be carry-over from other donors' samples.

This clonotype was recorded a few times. For the CDR3, the DNA is TGTGCCAGCAGCTTAGGAGACACCCTCTCCTACGAGCAGTACGTC. Residues: CASSLGDTLSYEQYV. The V call is TRBV7-8, the J call TRBJ2-7, with no clear D. The V gene lost 1 base and the J gene lost 0 bases, with 10 bases spanning the gap. Germline CDR1 reads SGHVS; CDR2 reads FQNEAQ. This CDR3 has 15 residues.

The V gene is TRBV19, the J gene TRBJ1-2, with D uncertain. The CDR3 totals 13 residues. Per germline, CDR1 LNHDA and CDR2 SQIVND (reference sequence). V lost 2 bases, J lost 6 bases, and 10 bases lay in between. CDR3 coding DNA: TGTGCCAGTAGTATACCGATAGAACATGGCTACACCTTC. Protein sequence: CASSIPIEHGYTF. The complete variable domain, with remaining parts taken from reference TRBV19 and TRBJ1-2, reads DGGITQSPKYLFRKEGQNVTLSCEQNLNHDAMYWYRQDPGQGLRLIYYSQIVNDFQKGDIAEGYSVSREKKESFPLTVTSAQKNPTAFYLCASSIPIEHGYTFGSGTRLTVV.

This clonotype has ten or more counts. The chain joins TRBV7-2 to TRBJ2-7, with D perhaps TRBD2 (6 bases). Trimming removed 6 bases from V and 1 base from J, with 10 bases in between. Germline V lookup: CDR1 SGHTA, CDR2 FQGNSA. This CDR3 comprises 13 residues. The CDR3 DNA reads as TGTGCCAGCAGAAGCGGGTTTTCCTACGAGCAGTACTTC. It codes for CASRSGFSYEQYF.

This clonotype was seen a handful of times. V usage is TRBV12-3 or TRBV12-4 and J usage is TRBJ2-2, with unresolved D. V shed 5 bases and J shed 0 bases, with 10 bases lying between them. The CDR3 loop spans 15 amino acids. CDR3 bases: TGTGCCAGCAGTAGACCAGCCTCGAACACCGGGGAGCTGTTTTTT. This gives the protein CASSRPASNTGELFF.

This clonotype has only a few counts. The chain's CDR3 is CASSAGDEQFF. The CDR3 nucleotides read TGTGCCAGCAGTGCGGGGGATGAGCAGTTCTTC. The V call is TRBV2, the J call TRBJ2-1; D is possibly TRBD2 (6 bases). Trimming removed 4 bases at V and 8 bases at J, with 6 bases between. Germline CDR1 and CDR2: SNHLY and FYNNEI. The CDR3 sequence is 11 residues long.

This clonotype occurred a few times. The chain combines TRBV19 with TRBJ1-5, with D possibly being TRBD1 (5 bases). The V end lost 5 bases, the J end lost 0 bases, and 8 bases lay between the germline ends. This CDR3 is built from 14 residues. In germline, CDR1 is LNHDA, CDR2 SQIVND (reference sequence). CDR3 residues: CASSWDLSNQPQHF. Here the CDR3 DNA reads TGTGCCAGTAGTTGGGACCTTAGCAATCAGCCCCAGCATTTT.

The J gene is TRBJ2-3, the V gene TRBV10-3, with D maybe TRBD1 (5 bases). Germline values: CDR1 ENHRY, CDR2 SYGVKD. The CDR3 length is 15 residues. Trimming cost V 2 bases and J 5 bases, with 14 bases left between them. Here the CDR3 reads CAISEPKGSQDTQYF. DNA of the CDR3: TGTGCCATCAGTGAGCCTAAGGGGTCGCAAGATACGCAGTATTTT.

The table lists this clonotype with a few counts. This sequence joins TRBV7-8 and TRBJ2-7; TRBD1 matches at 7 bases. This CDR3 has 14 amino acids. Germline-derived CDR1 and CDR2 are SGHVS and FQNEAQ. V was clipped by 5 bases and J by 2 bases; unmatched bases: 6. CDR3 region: CASSMTTGPYEQYV. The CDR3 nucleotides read TGTGCCAGCAGCATGACGACAGGGCCCTACGAGCAGTACGTC.

The CDR3 DNA follows: TGTGCCAGCAGTTACTCTTGGGACAGGCAAAAATGGGACACTGAAGCTTTCTTT. Protein: CASSYSWDRQKWDTEAFF. This chain links TRBV6-2 or TRBV6-3 with TRBJ1-1, with 8 bases identical to TRBD1. The CDR3 spans 18 residues. The germline V gene encodes CDR1 MNHEY and CDR2 SVGEGT. V shed 0 bases, J shed 3 bases, and the junction held 12 bases outside the gene matches.

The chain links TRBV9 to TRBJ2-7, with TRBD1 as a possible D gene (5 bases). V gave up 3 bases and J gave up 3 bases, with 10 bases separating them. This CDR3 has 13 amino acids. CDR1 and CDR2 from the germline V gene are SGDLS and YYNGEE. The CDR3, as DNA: TGTGCCAGCAGCGCCGACAGATACTACGAGCAGTACTTC. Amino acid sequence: CASSADRYYEQYF.

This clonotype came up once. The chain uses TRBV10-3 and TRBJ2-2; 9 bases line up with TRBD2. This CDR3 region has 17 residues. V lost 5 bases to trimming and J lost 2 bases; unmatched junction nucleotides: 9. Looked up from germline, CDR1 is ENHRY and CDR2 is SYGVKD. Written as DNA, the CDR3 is TGTGCCATCAGTCTGGATCGTAGCGGGGGTAACACCGGGGAGCTGTTTTTT. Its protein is CAISLDRSGGNTGELFF.

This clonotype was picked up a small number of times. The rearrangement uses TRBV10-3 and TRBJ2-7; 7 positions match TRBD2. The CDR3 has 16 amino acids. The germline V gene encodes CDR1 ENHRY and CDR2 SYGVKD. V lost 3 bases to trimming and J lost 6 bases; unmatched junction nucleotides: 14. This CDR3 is CAISDKPARGWIEQYF. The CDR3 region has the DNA TGTGCCATCAGTGACAAGCCCGCGCGGGGGTGGATCGAGCAGTACTTC.

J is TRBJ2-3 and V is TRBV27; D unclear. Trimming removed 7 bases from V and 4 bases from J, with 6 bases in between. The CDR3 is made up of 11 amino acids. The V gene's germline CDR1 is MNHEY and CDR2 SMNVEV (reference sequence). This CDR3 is CASTDSDTQYF. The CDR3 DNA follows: TGTGCCAGCACCGACTCAGATACGCAGTATTTT.

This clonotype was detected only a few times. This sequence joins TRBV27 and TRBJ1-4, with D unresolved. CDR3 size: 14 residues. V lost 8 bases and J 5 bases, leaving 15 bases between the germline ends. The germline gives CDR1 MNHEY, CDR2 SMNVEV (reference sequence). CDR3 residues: CASAIALENEKLFF. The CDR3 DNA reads TGTGCCAGCGCTATTGCGCTTGAAAATGAAAAACTGTTTTTT.

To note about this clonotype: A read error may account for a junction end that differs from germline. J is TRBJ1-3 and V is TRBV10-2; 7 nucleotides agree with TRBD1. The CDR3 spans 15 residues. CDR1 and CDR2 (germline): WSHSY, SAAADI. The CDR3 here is CVSSIQGPAGNTIYF. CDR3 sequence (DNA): TGCGTCAGCAGTATACAGGGGCCTGCTGGAAACACCATATATTTT.

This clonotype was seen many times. CDR3 coding DNA: TGTGCCAGCAGCTTAAGTGGGGGGCGAGGCACTGAAGCTTTCTTT. Amino acids: CASSLSGGRGTEAFF. V is TRBV7-3 and J is TRBJ1-1, with D maybe TRBD1 (6 bases). The germline V gene encodes CDR1 SGHTA and CDR2 FQGTGA. Trimming shortened V by 1 base and J by 4 bases, and 13 bases separated the two germline ends. CDR3 length equals 15 residues.

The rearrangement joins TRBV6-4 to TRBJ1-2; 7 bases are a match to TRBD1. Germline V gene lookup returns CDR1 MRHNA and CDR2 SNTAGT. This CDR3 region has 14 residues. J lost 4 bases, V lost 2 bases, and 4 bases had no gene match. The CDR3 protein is CASSDPGQVYGYTF. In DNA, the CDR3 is TGTGCCAGCAGTGACCCCGGACAGGTCTATGGCTACACCTTC.

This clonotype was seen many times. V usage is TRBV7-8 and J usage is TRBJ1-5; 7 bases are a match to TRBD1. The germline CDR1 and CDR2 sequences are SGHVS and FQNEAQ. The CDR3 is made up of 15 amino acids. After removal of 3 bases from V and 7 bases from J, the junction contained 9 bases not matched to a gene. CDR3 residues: CASSLTTGVYQPQHF. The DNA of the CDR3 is TGTGCCAGCAGCTTGACAACAGGGGTTTACCAGCCCCAGCATTTT.

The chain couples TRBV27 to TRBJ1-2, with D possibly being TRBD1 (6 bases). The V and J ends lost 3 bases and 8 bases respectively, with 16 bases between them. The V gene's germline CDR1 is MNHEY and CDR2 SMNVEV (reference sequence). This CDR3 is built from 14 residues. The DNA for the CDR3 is TGTGCCAGCAGTTTGGGGGGGCCAAACTCGGGCTACACCTTC. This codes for CASSLGGPNSGYTF.

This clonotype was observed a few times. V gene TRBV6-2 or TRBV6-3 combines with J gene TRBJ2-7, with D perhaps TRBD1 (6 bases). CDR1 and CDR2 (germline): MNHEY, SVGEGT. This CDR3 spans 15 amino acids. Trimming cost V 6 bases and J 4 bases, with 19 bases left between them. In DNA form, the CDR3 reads TGTGCCAGCAGCCCCGGACAGCGGACTCCTTACGAGCAGTACGTC. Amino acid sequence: CASSPGQRTPYEQYV.

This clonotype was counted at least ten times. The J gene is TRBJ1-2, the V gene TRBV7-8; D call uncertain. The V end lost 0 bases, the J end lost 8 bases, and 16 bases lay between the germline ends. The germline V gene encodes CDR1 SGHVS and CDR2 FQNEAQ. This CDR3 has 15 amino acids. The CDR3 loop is CASSLARQGPGGYTF. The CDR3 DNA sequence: TGTGCCAGCAGCTTAGCTCGACAAGGGCCTGGCGGCTACACCTTC.

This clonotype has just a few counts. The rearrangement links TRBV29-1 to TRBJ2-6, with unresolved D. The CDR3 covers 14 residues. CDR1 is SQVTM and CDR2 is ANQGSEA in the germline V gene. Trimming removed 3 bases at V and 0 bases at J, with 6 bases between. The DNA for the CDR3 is TGCAGCGTTGACGACAACTCTGGGGCCAACGTCCTGACTTTC. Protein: CSVDDNSGANVLTF.